Listed here are 11 T cell receptor beta chains from one sample, sequenced in a study of blood T cells in healthy people across ages. Primed by a sample-barcoded 5' primer and a J-beta primer mix, a second PCR proceeded for roughly 6 to 12 cycles. TCRdb processed the 5' RACE reads anew with MiXCR; each CDR3 protein has one entry. The sample holds approximately 1.5 million distinct CDR3 sequences, 40% to 45% seen once. Input material: blood. These receptors all stem from a woman under 30 in good health.

This clonotype was seen a few times. The rearrangement links TRBV25-1 to TRBJ2-5; D may match TRBD1 or TRBD2 (6 bases each). This CDR3 spans 13 amino acids. Trimming removed 7 bases from V and 5 bases from J, with 14 bases in between. CDR1 and CDR2 (germline): MGHDK, SYGVNS. The CDR3 protein is CASNRQEGETQYF. CDR3 DNA sequence: TGTGCCAGCAATCGACAGGAGGGGGAGACCCAGTACTTC.

This clonotype was observed a few times. The chain combines TRBV5-1 with TRBJ1-2; 10 nucleotides agree with TRBD1. The V gene end was trimmed by 2 bases and the J gene end by 6 bases; junction bases not matched to a gene: 7. The germline V gene encodes CDR1 SGHRS and CDR2 YFSETQ. The CDR3 sequence is 15 residues long. CDR3 DNA: TGCGCCAGCAGCTTACTCTCCGGGACAGGGGATGGCTACACCTTC. Amino acids: CASSLLSGTGDGYTF.

Of note for this clonotype: A read error may produce the germline difference seen at one junction end. The chain links TRBV3-1 to TRBJ2-4; 8 nucleotides line up with TRBD2. From germline, CDR1 is LGHDT and CDR2 YNNKEL (reference sequence). The CDR3 runs to 13 residues. CDR3 in amino acids: CANSQLAEGEQYF. Here the CDR3 DNA reads TGTGCCAACAGCCAACTAGCGGAGGGGGAGCAGTACTTC.

This rearrangement joins TRBV2 to TRBJ2-1; no firm D call. This CDR3 has 14 residues. Trimming shortened V by 8 bases and J by 0 bases, and 11 bases separated the two germline ends. Germline V gene sequence: CDR1 SNHLY, CDR2 FYNNEI. CDR3: CASLASSSYNEQFF. The CDR3 DNA sequence: TGTGCCAGCTTGGCGTCCAGCTCCTACAATGAGCAGTTCTTC.

The chain couples TRBV5-1 to TRBJ2-1; 10 positions agree with TRBD1. The CDR3 is 17 residues long. The germline CDR1 and CDR2 sequences are SGHRS and YFSETQ. After removal of 4 bases from V and 6 bases from J, the junction contained 13 bases not matched to a gene. The CDR3 protein is CASSHTSHRDRGNEQFF. The CDR3 DNA reads as TGCGCCAGCAGCCACACAAGCCACCGGGACAGGGGCAATGAGCAGTTCTTC.

This rearrangement joins TRBV27 to TRBJ2-3; the match to TRBD1 covers 7 bases. V was clipped by 10 bases and J by 4 bases; unmatched bases: 8. This CDR3 spans 13 amino acids. From germline, CDR1 is MNHEY and CDR2 SMNVEV (reference sequence). The CDR3 sequence is CAIYRGWPDTQYF. The DNA of the CDR3 is TGTGCCATCTACAGGGGCTGGCCAGATACGCAGTATTTT.

The chain combines TRBV3-1 with TRBJ1-2; 11 nucleotides agree with TRBD1. CDR3 length: 16 residues. The germline V gene encodes CDR1 LGHDT and CDR2 YNNKEL (reference sequence). Trimming removed 1 base from V and 3 bases from J; junction bases left unmatched: 4. The CDR3 DNA reads as TGTGCCAGCAGCCAAGGATGGACAGGGGGCCACTATGGCTACACCTTC. This sequence encodes CASSQGWTGGHYGYTF. Variable domain in full (rest from reference TRBV3-1 and TRBJ1-2): DTAVSQTPKYLVTQMGNDKSIKCEQNLGHDTMYWYKQDSKKFLKIMFSYNNKELIINETVPNRFSPKSPDKAHLNLHINSLELGDSAVYFCASSQGWTGGHYGYTFGSGTRLTVV.

This rearrangement joins TRBV21-1 to TRBJ2-4; TRBD1, the D gene given by the table, was not confirmed from the DNA. TRBV21-1 corresponds to a pseudogene. CDR3 length: 15 amino acids. As DNA, the CDR3 is TGTGCCAGCAGCAACGTTAGGACAGGAGAAAACATTCAGTACTTC. Protein: CASSNVRTGENIQYF.

The V gene is TRBV20-1, the J gene TRBJ2-7; tentative D call: TRBD2 (5 bases). V lost 0 bases to trimming and J lost 3 bases, with 9 bases between them. This CDR3 has 13 amino acids. Per the germline V gene, CDR1 is DFQATT and CDR2 is SNEGSKA (reference sequence). CDR3 coding DNA: TGCAGTGCTAGAGATTGGGCGGGCTACGAGCAGTACTTC. Protein: CSARDWAGYEQYF.

The V gene is TRBV10-3, the J gene TRBJ2-3, with 8 bases that match TRBD1. V lost 8 bases, J lost 2 bases, and 3 bases stayed unmatched. Germline loops: CDR1 ENHRY, CDR2 SYGVKD. The CDR3 has 13 amino acids. CDR3 sequence (DNA): TGTGCCATCCGGGACAGGATCACAGATACGCAGTATTTT. It codes for CAIRDRITDTQYF.

The rearrangement joins TRBV12-3 or TRBV12-4 to TRBJ2-1; 7 bases line up with TRBD1. The CDR3 covers 14 residues. Trimming at V came to 7 bases and at J to 2 bases, leaving 5 bases not matched to a gene. CDR3 coding DNA: TGTGCCAGCACCCAGCAGGGGGCCTACAATGAGCAGTTCTTC. It codes for CASTQQGAYNEQFF.